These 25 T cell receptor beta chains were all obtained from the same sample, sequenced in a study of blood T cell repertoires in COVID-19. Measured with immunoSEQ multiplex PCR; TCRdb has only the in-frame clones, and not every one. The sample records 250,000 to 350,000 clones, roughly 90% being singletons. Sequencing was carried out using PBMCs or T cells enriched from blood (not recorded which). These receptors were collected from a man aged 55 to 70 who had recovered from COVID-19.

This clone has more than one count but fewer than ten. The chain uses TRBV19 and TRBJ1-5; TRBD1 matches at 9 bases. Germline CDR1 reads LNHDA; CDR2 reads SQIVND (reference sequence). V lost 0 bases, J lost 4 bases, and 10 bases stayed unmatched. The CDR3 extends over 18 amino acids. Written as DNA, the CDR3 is TGTGCCAGTAGTATAGATCGGGGTCACAGGGGGCGGAATCAGCCCCAGCATTTT. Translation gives CASSIDRGHRGRNQPQHF.

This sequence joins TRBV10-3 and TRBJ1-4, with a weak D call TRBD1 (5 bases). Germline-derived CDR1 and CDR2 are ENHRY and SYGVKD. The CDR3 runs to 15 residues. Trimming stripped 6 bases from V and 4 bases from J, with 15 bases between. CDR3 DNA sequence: TGTGCCATCAGGTCAGGGCAGTCACATAATGAAAAACTGTTTTTT. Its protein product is CAIRSGQSHNEKLFF.

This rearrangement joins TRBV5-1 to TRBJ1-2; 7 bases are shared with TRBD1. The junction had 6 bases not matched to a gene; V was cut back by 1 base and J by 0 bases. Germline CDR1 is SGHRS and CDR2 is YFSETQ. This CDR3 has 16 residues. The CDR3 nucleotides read TGCGCCAGCAGCTTGCTTTGGGACAGAGCTAACTATGGCTACACCTTC. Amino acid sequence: CASSLLWDRANYGYTF.

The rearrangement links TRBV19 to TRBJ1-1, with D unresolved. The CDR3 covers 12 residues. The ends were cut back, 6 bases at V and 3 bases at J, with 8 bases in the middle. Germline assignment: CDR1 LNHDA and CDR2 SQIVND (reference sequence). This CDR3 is CASSPGYTEAFF. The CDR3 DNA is TGTGCCAGTAGCCCGGGGTACACTGAAGCTTTCTTT.

Here the CDR3 reads CASLSEGLAGRTDTQYF. The CDR3 DNA reads TGTGCCAGTTTATCGGAAGGACTAGCGGGACGCACAGATACGCAGTATTTT. V usage is TRBV2 and J usage is TRBJ2-3, with 12 bases lining up with TRBD2. The CDR3 spans 17 residues. Germline CDR1 SNHLY, CDR2 FYNNEI. The ends lost 9 bases at V and 1 base at J; junction bases unmatched: 11. Using reference TRBV2 and TRBJ2-3 for the parts outside the CDR3, the full variable domain is EPEVTQTPSHQVTQMGQEVILRCVPISNHLYFYWYRQILGQKVEFLVSFYNNEISEKSEIFDDQFSVERPDGSNFTLKIRSTKLEDSAMYFCASLSEGLAGRTDTQYFGPGTRLTVL.

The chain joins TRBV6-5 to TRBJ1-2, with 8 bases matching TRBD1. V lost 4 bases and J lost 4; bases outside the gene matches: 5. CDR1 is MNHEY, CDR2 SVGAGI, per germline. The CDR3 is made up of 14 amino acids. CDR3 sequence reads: CASSSNRGVYGYTF. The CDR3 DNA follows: TGTGCCAGCAGTTCAAACAGGGGGGTCTATGGCTACACCTTC.

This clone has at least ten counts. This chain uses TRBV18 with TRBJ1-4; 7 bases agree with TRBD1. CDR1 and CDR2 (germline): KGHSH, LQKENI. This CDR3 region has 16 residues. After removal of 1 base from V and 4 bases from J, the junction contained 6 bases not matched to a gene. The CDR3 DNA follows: TGTGCCAGCTCACCACAGGCAGGGGGACTTAATGAAAAACTGTTTTTT. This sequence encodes CASSPQAGGLNEKLFF.

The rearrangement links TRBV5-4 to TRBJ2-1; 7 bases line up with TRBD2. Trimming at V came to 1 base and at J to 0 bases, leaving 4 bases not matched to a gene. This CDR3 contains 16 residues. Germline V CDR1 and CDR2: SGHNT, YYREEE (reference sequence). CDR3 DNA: TGTGCCAGCAGCTTGTCTAGCGGAGCCTCCTACAATGAGCAGTTCTTC. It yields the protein CASSLSSGASYNEQFF.

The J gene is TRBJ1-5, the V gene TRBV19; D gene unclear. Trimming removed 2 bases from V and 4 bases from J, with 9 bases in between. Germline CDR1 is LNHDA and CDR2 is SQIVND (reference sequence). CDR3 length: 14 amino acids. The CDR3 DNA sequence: TGTGCCAGTAGTATAAGTACTGAGAATCAGCCCCAGCATTTT. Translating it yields CASSISTENQPQHF.

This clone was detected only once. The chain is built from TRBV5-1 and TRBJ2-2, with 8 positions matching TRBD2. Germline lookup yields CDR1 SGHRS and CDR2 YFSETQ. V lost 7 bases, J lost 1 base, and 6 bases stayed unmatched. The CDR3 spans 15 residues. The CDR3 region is CASGPTSGNTGELFF. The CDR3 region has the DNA TGCGCCAGCGGCCCAACTAGCGGGAACACCGGGGAGCTGTTTTTT. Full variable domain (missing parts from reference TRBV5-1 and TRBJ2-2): KAGVTQTPRYLIKTRGQQVTLSCSPISGHRSVSWYQQTPGQGLQFLFEYFSETQRNKGNFPGRFSGRQFSNSRSEMNVSTLELGDSALYLCASGPTSGNTGELFFGEGSRLTVL.

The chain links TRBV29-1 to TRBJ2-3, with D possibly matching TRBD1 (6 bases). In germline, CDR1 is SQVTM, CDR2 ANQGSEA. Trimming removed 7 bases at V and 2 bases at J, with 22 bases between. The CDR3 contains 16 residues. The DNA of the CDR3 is TGCAGCGCCCGCCAGGGCGGCAGGGGTTACACAGATACGCAGTATTTT. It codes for CSARQGGRGYTDTQYF.

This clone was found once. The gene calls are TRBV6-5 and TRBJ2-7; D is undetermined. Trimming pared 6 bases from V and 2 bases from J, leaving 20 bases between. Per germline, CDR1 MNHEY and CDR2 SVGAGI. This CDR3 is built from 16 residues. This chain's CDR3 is CASSYTRTRSPYEQYF. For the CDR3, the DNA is TGTGCCAGCAGCTACACCAGAACGAGGAGCCCCTACGAGCAGTACTTC.

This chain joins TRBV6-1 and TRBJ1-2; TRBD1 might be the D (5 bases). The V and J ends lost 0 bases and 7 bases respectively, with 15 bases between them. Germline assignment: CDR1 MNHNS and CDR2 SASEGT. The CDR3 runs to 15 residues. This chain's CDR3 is CASSEAVRQITGYTF. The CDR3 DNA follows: TGTGCCAGCAGTGAAGCAGTAAGACAGATCACTGGCTACACCTTC.

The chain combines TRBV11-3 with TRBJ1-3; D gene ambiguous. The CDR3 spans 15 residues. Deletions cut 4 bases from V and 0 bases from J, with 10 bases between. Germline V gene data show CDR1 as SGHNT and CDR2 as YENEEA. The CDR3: CASSSPRGSGNTIYF. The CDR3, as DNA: TGTGCCAGCAGCTCCCCGAGAGGCTCTGGAAACACCATATATTTT.

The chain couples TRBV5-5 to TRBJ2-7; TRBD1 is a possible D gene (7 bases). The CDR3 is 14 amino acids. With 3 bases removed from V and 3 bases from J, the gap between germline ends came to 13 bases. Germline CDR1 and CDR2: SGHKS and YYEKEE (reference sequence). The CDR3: CASSWDSGGYEQYF. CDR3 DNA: TGTGCCAGCAGCTGGGACTCAGGGGGCTACGAGCAGTACTTC.

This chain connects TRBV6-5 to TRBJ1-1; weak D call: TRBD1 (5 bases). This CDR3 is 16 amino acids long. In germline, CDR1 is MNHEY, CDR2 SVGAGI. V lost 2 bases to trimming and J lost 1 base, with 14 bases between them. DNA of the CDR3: TGTGCCAGCAGTTACGGGCGGCAGGGAAGGAACACTGAAGCTTTCTTT. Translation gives CASSYGRQGRNTEAFF.

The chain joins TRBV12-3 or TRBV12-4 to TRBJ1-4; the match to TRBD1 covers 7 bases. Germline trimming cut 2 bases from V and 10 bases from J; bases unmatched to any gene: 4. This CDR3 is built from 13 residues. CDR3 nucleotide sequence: TGTGCCAGCAGTTTACAGGGGGTAGGAAAACTGTTTTTT. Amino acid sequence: CASSLQGVGKLFF.

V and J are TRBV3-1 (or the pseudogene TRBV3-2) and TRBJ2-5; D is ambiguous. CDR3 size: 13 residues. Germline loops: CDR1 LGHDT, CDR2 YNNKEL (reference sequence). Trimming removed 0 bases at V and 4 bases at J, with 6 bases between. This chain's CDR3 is CASSQDPGETQYF. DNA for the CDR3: TGTGCCAGCAGCCAAGATCCGGGAGAGACCCAGTACTTC.

CDR3 amino acids: CASTESGGGGKPQHF. As DNA, the CDR3 is TGTGCCAGCACCGAAAGTGGGGGGGGCGGGAAGCCCCAGCATTTT. This chain joins TRBV7-2 and TRBJ1-5; TRBD1 is a possible D gene (6 bases). V lost 7 bases to trimming and J lost 8 bases, with 21 bases between them. Germline V CDR1 and CDR2: SGHTA, FQGNSA. The CDR3 covers 15 residues. The complete variable domain, with remaining parts taken from reference TRBV7-2 and TRBJ1-5, reads GAGVSQSPSNKVTEKGKDVELRCDPISGHTALYWYRQSLGQGLEFLIYFQGNSAPDKSGLPSDRFSAERTGGSVSTLTIQRTQQEDSAVYLCASTESGGGGKPQHFGDGTRLSIL.

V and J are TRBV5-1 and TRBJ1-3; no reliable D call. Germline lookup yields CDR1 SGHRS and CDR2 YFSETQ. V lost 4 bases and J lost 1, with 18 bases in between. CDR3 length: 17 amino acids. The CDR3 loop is CASSPGLWGASGNTIYF. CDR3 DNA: TGCGCCAGCAGCCCGGGGTTGTGGGGAGCATCTGGAAACACCATATATTTT.

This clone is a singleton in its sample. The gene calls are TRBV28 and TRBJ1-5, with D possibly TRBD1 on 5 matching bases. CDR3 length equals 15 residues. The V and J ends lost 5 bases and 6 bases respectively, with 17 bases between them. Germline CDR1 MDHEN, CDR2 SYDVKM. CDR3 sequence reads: CASSMTVGVFQPQHF. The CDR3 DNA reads TGTGCCAGCAGTATGACAGTAGGAGTCTTTCAGCCCCAGCATTTT.

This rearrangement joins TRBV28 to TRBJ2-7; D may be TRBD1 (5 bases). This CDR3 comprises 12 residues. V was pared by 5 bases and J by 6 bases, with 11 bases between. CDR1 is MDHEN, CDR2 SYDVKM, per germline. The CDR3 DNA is TGTGCCAGCAGTCCGCGACAGACCGAGCAGTACTTC. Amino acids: CASSPRQTEQYF.

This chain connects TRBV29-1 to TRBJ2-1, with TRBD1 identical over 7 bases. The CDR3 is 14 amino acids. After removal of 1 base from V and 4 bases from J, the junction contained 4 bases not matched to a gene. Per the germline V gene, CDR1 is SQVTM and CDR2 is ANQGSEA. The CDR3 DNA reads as TGCAGCGTTGAAGGACAGGGCGGTTACAATGAGCAGTTCTTC. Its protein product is CSVEGQGGYNEQFF.

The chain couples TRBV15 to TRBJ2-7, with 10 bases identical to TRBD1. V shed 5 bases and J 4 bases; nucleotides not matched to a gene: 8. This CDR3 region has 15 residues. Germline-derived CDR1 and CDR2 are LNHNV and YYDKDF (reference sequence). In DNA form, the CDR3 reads TGTGCCACCAGCTCCCGGGACAGGGGTATGTACGAGCAGTACTTC. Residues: CATSSRDRGMYEQYF. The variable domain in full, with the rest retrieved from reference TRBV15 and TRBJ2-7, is DAMVIQNPRYQVTQFGKPVTLSCSQTLNHNVMYWYQQKSSQAPKLLFHYYDKDFNNEADTPDNFQSRRPNTSFCFLDIRSPGLGDTAMYLCATSSRDRGMYEQYFGPGTRLTVT.

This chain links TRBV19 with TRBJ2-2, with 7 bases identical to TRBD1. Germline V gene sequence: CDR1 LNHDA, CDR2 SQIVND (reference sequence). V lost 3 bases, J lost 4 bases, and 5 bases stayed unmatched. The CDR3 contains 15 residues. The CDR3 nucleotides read TGTGCCAGTAGTATGGTACAGGGGCTCACCGGGGAGCTGTTTTTT. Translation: CASSMVQGLTGELFF.